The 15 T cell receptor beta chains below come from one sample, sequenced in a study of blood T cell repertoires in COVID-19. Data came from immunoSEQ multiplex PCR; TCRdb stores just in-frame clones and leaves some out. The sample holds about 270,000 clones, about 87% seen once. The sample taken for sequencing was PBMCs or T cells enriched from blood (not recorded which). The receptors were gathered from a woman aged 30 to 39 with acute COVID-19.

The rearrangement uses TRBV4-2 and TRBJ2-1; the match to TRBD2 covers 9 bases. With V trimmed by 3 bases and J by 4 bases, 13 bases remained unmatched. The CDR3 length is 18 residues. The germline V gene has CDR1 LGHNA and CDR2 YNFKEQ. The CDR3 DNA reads TGTGCCAGCAGCCAGATCACTATAGCGGGAGATCCATACAATGAGCAGTTCTTC. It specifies CASSQITIAGDPYNEQFF.

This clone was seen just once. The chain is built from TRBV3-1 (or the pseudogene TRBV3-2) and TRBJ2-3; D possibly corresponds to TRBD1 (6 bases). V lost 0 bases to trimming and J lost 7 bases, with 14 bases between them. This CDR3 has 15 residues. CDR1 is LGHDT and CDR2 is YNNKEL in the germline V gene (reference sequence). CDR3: CASSQEGAVYYTQYF. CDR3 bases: TGTGCCAGCAGCCAAGAGGGGGCTGTCTATTATACGCAGTATTTT.

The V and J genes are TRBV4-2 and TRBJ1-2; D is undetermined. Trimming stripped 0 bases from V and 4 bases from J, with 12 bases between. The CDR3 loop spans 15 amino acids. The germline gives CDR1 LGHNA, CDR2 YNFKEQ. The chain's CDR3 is CASSQDLPVTYGYTF. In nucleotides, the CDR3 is TGTGCCAGCAGCCAAGATCTGCCGGTAACCTATGGCTACACCTTC.

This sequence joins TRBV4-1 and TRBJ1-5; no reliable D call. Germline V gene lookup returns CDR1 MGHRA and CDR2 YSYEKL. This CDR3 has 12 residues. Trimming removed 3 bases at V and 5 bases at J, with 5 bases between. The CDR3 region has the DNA TGCGCCAGCAGCCATGGAGATCAGCCCCAGCATTTT. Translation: CASSHGDQPQHF.

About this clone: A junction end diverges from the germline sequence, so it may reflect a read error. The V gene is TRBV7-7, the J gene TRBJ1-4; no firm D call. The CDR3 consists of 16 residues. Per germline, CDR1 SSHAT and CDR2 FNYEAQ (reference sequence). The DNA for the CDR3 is TGTGCTAGCAGCTTAGTTCGCCGCACCAGGTATGAAAAACTGTTTTTT. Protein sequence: CASSLVRRTRYEKLFF.

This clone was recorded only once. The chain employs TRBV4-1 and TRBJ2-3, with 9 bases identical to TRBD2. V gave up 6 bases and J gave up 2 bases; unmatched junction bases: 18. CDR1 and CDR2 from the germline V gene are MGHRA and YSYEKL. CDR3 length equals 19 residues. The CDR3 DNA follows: TGCGCCAGCAGTCCCTTGGGGGGTGACGCGGGAGGGTTCACAGATACGCAGTATTTT. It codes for CASSPLGGDAGGFTDTQYF.

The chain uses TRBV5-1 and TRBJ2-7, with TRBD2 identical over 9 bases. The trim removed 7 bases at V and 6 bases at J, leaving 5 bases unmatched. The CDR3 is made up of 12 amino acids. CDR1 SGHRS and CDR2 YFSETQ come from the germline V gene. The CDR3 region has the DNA TGCGCCAGCGGGACTAGCAAGACCGAGCAGTACTTC. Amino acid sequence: CASGTSKTEQYF.

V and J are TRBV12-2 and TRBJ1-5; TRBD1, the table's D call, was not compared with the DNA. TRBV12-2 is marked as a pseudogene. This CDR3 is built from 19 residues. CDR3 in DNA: TGTGCAAGTCGCTTAGCGCTGACAGGGTGGGTGAGGAGCAATCAGCCCCAGCATTTT. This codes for CASRLALTGWVRSNQPQHF.

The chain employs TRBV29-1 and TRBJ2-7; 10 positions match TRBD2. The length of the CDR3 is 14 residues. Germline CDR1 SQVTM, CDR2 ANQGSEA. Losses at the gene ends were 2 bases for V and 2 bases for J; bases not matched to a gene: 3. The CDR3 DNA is TGCAGCGTTGAAACTAGCGGGATCCCCTACGAGCAGTACTTC. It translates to CSVETSGIPYEQYF.

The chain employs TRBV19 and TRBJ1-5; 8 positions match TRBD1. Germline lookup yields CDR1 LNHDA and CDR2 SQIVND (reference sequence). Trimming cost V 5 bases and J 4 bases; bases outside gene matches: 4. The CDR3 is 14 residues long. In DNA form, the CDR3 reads TGTGCCAGTAGTTCCGACAGGGGAAATCAGCCCCAGCATTTT. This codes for CASSSDRGNQPQHF. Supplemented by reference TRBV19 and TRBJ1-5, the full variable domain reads DGGITQSPKYLFRKEGQNVTLSCEQNLNHDAMYWYRQDPGQGLRLIYYSQIVNDFQKGDIAEGYSVSREKKESFPLTVTSAQKNPTAFYLCASSSDRGNQPQHFGDGTRLSIL.

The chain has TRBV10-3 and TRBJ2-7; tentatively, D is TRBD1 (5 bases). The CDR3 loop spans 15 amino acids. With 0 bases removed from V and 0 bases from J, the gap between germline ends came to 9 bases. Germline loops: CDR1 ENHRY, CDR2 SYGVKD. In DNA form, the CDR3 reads TGTGCCATCAGTGAGTCAAAGACAGACTCCTACGAGCAGTACTTC. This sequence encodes CAISESKTDSYEQYF.

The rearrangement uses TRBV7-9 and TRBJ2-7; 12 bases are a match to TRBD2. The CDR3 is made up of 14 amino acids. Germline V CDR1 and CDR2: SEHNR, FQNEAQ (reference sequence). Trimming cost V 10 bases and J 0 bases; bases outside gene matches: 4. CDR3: CATSTSGSSYEQYF. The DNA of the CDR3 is TGTGCCACTTCGACTAGCGGGAGCTCCTACGAGCAGTACTTC.

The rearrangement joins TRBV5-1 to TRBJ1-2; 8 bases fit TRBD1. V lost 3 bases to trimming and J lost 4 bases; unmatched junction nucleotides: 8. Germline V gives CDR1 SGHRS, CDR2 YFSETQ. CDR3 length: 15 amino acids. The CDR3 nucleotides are TGCGCCAGCAGCTGGGAGGGACAGGCTCGCTATGGCTACACCTTC. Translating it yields CASSWEGQARYGYTF.

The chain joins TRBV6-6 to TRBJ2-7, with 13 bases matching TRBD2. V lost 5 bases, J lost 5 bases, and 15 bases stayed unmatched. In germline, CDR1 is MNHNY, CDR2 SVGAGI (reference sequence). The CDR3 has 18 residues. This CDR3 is CASSRAGLAGSFPHEQYF. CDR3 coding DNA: TGTGCCAGCAGTCGGGCGGGACTAGCGGGATCTTTTCCCCACGAGCAGTACTTC.

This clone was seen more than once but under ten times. CDR3 loop: CATSDPLNYGYTF. The CDR3 DNA follows: TGTGCCACCAGTGACCCGTTGAACTATGGCTACACCTTC. This chain uses TRBV24-1 with TRBJ1-2, with unresolved D. Deletions cut 4 bases from V and 2 bases from J, with 7 bases between. CDR1 KGHDR and CDR2 SFDVKD come from the germline V gene. The CDR3 runs to 13 residues.